This entry lists 2 T cell receptor beta chains sequenced from one sample in a study of PD-1 blockade in classical Hodgkin lymphoma. As to time point: cycle 4 day 1 (C4D1), after less than seven weeks of nivolumab. Every patient was affected by relapse after autologous stem cell transplantation, while exposure to brentuximab vedotin was not uniform. Here immunoSEQ multiplex PCR was the method, and the copy in TCRdb shows in-frame clones only, minus some. The sample holds 27,000 or so clones, around 70% seen once. The specimen was peripheral blood mononuclear cells (PBMCs), collected before the fourth cycle of nivolumab. The source is a human donor with classical Hodgkin lymphoma.

This clone was recorded a few times. The CDR3 is CASSSNGDTQYF. The CDR3 bases are TGTGCCAGCAGCTCTAATGGGGATACGCAGTATTTT. The chain couples TRBV5-6 to TRBJ2-3; D ambiguous. This CDR3 is 12 amino acids long. The germline CDR1 and CDR2 sequences are SGHDT and YYEEEE. V lost 3 bases and J lost 6, with 8 bases in between.

Written as DNA, the CDR3 is TGTGCCAGCAGCGACGAGGGACTGCTCCTAAACACCGGGGAGCTGTTTTTT. It codes for CASSDEGLLLNTGELFF. The J gene is TRBJ2-2, the V gene TRBV5-4; possibly TRBD2 for D (6 bases). Trimming took off 4 bases at V and 2 bases at J, with 18 bases between the two ends. This CDR3 spans 17 amino acids. CDR1 SGHNT and CDR2 YYREEE come from the germline V gene (reference sequence).